The T cell receptor beta chain described here comes from a study of blood T cell repertoires in COVID-19 (dated by TCRdb to 2018 to 2020). Regarding the research as a whole: Collaborator samples came from the United States, Italy and Spain and covered acute and convalescent phases of COVID-19. The prospective study material was composed of cDNA or gDNA derived from T cells, B-cell-depleted T cells, or PBMCs. Deeply sampled blood TCRbeta repertoires from subjects exposed to, actively infected with, or recovered from COVID-19 were included in the dataset. A freely available public database, intended as a resource for researchers studying the immune response to SARS-CoV-2, is where the repertoires were released. The samples were drawn from two sources: the first 160 participants of the ongoing ImmuneRACE study, and 1,000 to 1,500 subjects contributed by 6 global collaborators. A de-identified subject ID, COVID-19 status, age in years and sex were almost always included in the sample metadata. HLA class I and class II types, where available, came from metadata supplied by the sample provider rather than from assay-based typing.

In the prospective study, participants were about 18 to 90 years old, resided in about two dozen geographic areas of the United States, and were enrolled through a virtual design. In the prospective study, participants were assigned to cohorts based on the clinical history participants reported in a screening survey and a study questionnaire. For ImmuneRACE Cohort 3, a participant was defined as recovered based on two consecutive negative NP/OP PCR tests, clearance by a healthcare professional, or resolution of symptoms. In the prospective study, mobile phlebotomists collected whole blood, serum and a nasopharyngeal or oropharyngeal swab from each participant. Participants in the prospective study had the option to provide additional blood draws and questionnaires over a roughly two-month period. Before DNA extraction, prospective study blood samples were shipped either frozen or at room temperature.

Here is what the overall study found, with its caveats: The amount of clinical and demographic metadata varied by source and participant and was provided uncurated.

About this clone: No cognate antigen has been identified for it. One base away there is no much larger clone; base qualities are not given.

TCRbeta CDR3 regions were amplified from genomic DNA using the immunoSEQ Assay, a bias-controlled multiplex PCR. The study's own analysis went as follows. The number of nucleated cells in each sample was estimated from the amplification of reference gene primers within the assay. Sequence reads were collapsed and filtered to measure the absolute abundance of every unique TCRbeta CDR3 rearrangement. Productive Simpson clonality was computed per sample as the square root of Simpson's diversity index over productive rearrangements. Held by TCRdb, this immuneACCESS table contains in-frame sequences only and omits some clones. Under half of the omission traces to an unresolved V gene where checked; the cause of the rest is unknown. The V and J calls and the clone size are those of that table, but D and trimming were determined from the DNA. Counted in this sample were more than 250,000 clones; around 86% of them appeared once. The top ten constitute more than 9% of the sample.

Material: PBMCs or T cells enriched from blood (not recorded which). The TCR sequence derives from a woman under 30 who had recovered from COVID-19.

Read as DNA, the sequence is TGTGCCAGCAGCTTAGTAGGGAGCCACTCTGGGGCCAACGTCCTGACTTTC. Its coded protein is CASSLVGSHSGANVLTF. The sequence links TRBV11-2 to TRBJ2-6, with a weak D call of TRBD2 (5 bases match). CDR1 and CDR2, looked up from the germline V gene, are SGHAT and FQNNGV. The CDR3 goes from the cysteine to the phenylalanine over 17 residues. CDR3 DNA only is kept here, 51 bases in frame from base 1. Trimming costs V 1 base and J 0 bases, and their ends lie 10 bases apart.